This T cell receptor beta chain was found in a study of shared clonotypes between healthy human individuals. Study conclusions and caveats: Expectations were that clonotype sharing among donors would be affected by sequencing depth.

An even split of each subset's genomic DNA across several immunoSEQ plates was performed. Unsorted PBMC replicate PCRs used 300 ng DNA, 25,000 to 30,000 T cell genomes. Assay: immunoSEQ multiplex PCR; the TCRdb copy retains only in-frame clones and omits some. This sample has about 460,000 clones; around 77% occur once, and the top ten carry about 11%. Trimming stripped 0 bases from V and 6 bases from J, with 15 bases between. Germline assignment: CDR1 SGHDT and CDR2 YYEEEE. This CDR3 is built from 15 residues. As concerns this clone: Its antigen is not identified.

The chain links TRBV5-6 to TRBJ1-2; tentative D call: TRBD1 (6 bases). The sequence was collected from a woman in her thirties or forties in good health. Some clones in this sample may be carry-over from other donors' samples. Sample: PBMCs. DNA for the CDR3: TGTGCCAGCAGCTTGGGGCCCGGGGGCAGGAATGGCTACACCTTC. Amino acid sequence: CASSLGPGGRNGYTF.